This T cell receptor (beta chain) emerged from a study of T-cell reconstitution after alpha-beta-depleted transplantation in children. The TCRbeta library incorporated unique molecular identifiers. TCRdb reprocessed the PCR reads with MiXCR, giving one entry per CDR3 protein. The sample contains hundreds of thousands of distinct CDR3 sequences, over 9.5% of which appear only once. The V end lost 4 bases, the J end lost 7 bases, and 21 bases lay between the germline ends. Germline assignment: CDR1 SGHRS and CDR2 YFSETQ. CDR3 length equals 15 residues. The chain carries TRBV5-1 and TRBJ2-7, with a weak D call TRBD2 (5 bases). The source is a human donor who donated a stem cell graft to a child with acute myeloid leukemia. This specimen consisted of PBMCs from the stem cell graft donor, obtained from the stem cell graft. CDR3 amino acids: CASSLTVGGTGEQYF. In nucleotides, the CDR3 is TGCGCCAGCAGCCTGACCGTGGGCGGTACGGGGGAGCAGTACTTC.